This T cell receptor (beta chain) was captured by sequencing in a study of OX40 agonist ivuxolimab in advanced cancers. Study in general: Participants, 82.7% male, averaged 60 years of age, ranging from about 20 to 80.

Data came from immunoSEQ multiplex PCR; TCRdb stores just in-frame clones and leaves some out. The sample shows around 95,000 clones, approximately 91% of them seen only once. The source of this sequence is an adult with an advanced solid tumor such as melanoma, head and neck, liver or kidney cancer. The source material was CD4+ or CD8+ T cells sorted from blood, sampled in a trial of the OX40 agonist ivuxolimab.

CDR3 sequence reads: CASSEWTGGYTF. CDR3 coding DNA: TGCGCCAGCAGTGAGTGGACAGGGGGCTACACCTTC. J is TRBJ1-2 and V is TRBV10-2, with 8 bases aligning to TRBD1. The germline V gene has CDR1 WSHSY and CDR2 SAAADI. The length of the CDR3 is 12 residues. The junction had 0 bases not matched to a gene; V was cut back by 1 base and J by 8 bases.